Below are 20 T cell receptor beta chains sequenced from a single sample in a study of CD8 T cells in ankylosing spondylitis (dated 2017 in TCRdb). Library creation used 5' RACE. TCRdb shows the sequencer as Illumina HiSeq 2500. TCRdb trimmed public reads at Q25 via fastp, called clones via MiXCR and kept in-frame beta chains. Identical CDR3 protein sequences are pooled into one entry, listed with their most common genes and DNA. Within this sample are roughly 160,000 distinct CDR3 sequences, with around a tenth of them counted one time only. Jointly, the top ten make up under 35% of the sample. The sample was blood, either unsorted or a sorted T cell fraction (not recorded which). All receptors derive from a male donor with ankylosing spondylitis or in good health (not recorded which).

This clonotype was seen many times. V is TRBV10-3 and J is TRBJ2-1; a possible D gene is TRBD2 (6 bases). V shed 2 bases and J shed 2 bases, with 13 bases lying between them. CDR1 and CDR2 from the germline V gene are ENHRY and SYGVKD. The CDR3 is 16 amino acids. The CDR3 coding sequence is TGTGCCATCAGTGAGGTCGCTGGCGGGGCCTACAATGAGCAGTTCTTC. Protein: CAISEVAGGAYNEQFF.

In its sample, this clonotype was seen many times. This chain joins TRBV20-1 and TRBJ1-4; the match to TRBD1 covers 7 bases. J lost 3 bases, V lost 6 bases, and 4 bases had no gene match. The germline V gene has CDR1 DFQATT and CDR2 SNEGSKA (reference sequence). The CDR3 totals 13 residues. The CDR3 protein is CSAQGGANEKLFF. The CDR3 nucleotides are TGCAGTGCGCAGGGGGGGGCTAATGAAAAACTGTTTTTT.

This clonotype occurred many times. V usage is TRBV9 and J usage is TRBJ1-2; D is unresolved. The V gene lost 1 base and the J gene lost 6 bases, with 10 bases spanning the gap. CDR1 and CDR2 from the germline V gene are SGDLS and YYNGEE. This CDR3 spans 13 amino acids. CDR3 DNA sequence: TGTGCCAGCAGCGTATCGCTGGGAAATGGCTACACCTTC. Protein: CASSVSLGNGYTF.

Notes on this clonotype: This could be a read error, since a much larger clone is one nucleotide away. This sequence joins TRBV29-1 and TRBJ1-2, with D possibly matching TRBD1 (6 bases). The CDR3 is made up of 13 amino acids. The germline V gene has CDR1 SQVTM and CDR2 ANQGSEA. Trimming stripped 2 bases from V and 8 bases from J, with 15 bases between. CDR3 sequence: CSVERQGTGGYTF. CDR3 DNA: TGCAGCGTTGAACGGCAGGGGACTGGAGGCTACACCTTC.

In this sample, this clonotype turned up many times. The rearrangement joins TRBV12-5 to TRBJ1-1; a weak D match, TRBD1 (6 bases). From germline, CDR1 is LGHNT and CDR2 FRNRAP. Trimming left V 3 bases short and J 1 base short, with 9 bases between. CDR3 length equals 14 residues. CDR3 DNA sequence: TGTGCTAGTGGTTTCGGGGGGCAGAACACTGAAGCTTTCTTT. It is translated as CASGFGGQNTEAFF. Together with reference TRBV12-5 and TRBJ1-1, the CDR3 gives the full variable domain: DARVTQTPRHKVTEMGQEVTMRCQPILGHNTVFWYRQTMMQGLELLAYFRNRAPLDDSGMPKDRFSAEMPDATLATLKIQPSEPRDSAVYFCASGFGGQNTEAFFGQGTRLTVV.

In its sample, this clonotype was seen many times. The V and J genes are TRBV6-1 and TRBJ2-5; D is ambiguous. The germline V and J ends were trimmed by 2 bases and 6 bases, with 13 bases remaining between them. Germline V gene data show CDR1 as MNHNS and CDR2 as SASEGT. This CDR3 has 14 residues. CDR3 nucleotide sequence: TGTGCCAGCAGTGAAATAATAGGGCGGAAGACCCAGTACTTC. This translates into CASSEIIGRKTQYF.

This clonotype was detected ten times or more. The chain couples TRBV15 to TRBJ2-5; D not resolved. Germline values: CDR1 LNHNV, CDR2 YYDKDF (reference sequence). V was pared by 0 bases and J by 4 bases, with 6 bases between. CDR3 size: 13 residues. In DNA, the CDR3 is TGTGCCACCAGCAGAGATACGGTAGAGACCCAGTACTTC. It encodes CATSRDTVETQYF.

V usage is TRBV20-1 and J usage is TRBJ2-5; D call uncertain. The V gene's germline CDR1 is DFQATT and CDR2 SNEGSKA (reference sequence). The germline V and J ends were trimmed by 3 bases and 1 base, with 9 bases remaining between them. There are 13 residues in the CDR3. CDR3 nucleotides: TGCAGTGCTAGTACTCTCCTCCAAGAGACCCAGTACTTC. This codes for CSASTLLQETQYF.

In this sample, this clonotype turned up many times. Sequence at one end of the junction differs from germline and may be a read error. This sequence joins TRBV5-1 and TRBJ2-5, with D uncertain. This CDR3 has 13 amino acids. Germline V lookup: CDR1 SGHRS, CDR2 YFSETQ. CDR3 nucleotides: TGTGCCAGCAGCTTAGTTCCCCAAGAGACCCAGTACTTC. Its protein is CASSLVPQETQYF.

The chain combines TRBV7-6 with TRBJ2-1; 7 bases match TRBD2. The CDR3 has 17 amino acids. The J segment lost 1 base and the V segment lost 8 bases, leaving 14 bases of the junction unmatched. Germline-derived CDR1 and CDR2 are SGHVS and FNYEAQ. The DNA of the CDR3 is TGTGCCAGCTCACAGTCGGGGGGTCTGGCATCCTACAATGAGCAGTTCTTC. It translates to CASSQSGGLASYNEQFF.

This clonotype was found many times. The chain carries TRBV6-1 and TRBJ2-7; TRBD1 matches 9 bases. With V trimmed by 4 bases and J by 2 bases, 6 bases remained unmatched. CDR3 length: 15 amino acids. CDR1 is MNHNS and CDR2 is SASEGT in the germline V gene. Here the CDR3 reads CASSAGTGSTYEQYF. The CDR3 DNA sequence: TGTGCCAGCAGTGCCGGGACAGGGTCAACCTACGAGCAGTACTTC.

The sample holds many counts of this clonotype. A read error may account for a junction end that differs from germline. V and J are TRBV20-1 and TRBJ1-1; D remains unclear. CDR3 length: 14 amino acids. Looked up from germline, CDR1 is DFQATT and CDR2 is SNEGSKA (reference sequence). This CDR3 reads CSARGAVRFTEAFF. DNA for the CDR3: TGCAGTGCCAGAGGTGCGGTCCGATTCACTGAAGCTTTCTTT.

The chain uses TRBV6-2 or TRBV6-3 and TRBJ2-5; TRBD1 aligns across 9 bases. Germline assignment: CDR1 MNHEY and CDR2 SVGEGT. The V gene end was trimmed by 7 bases and the J gene end by 1 base; junction bases not matched to a gene: 16. The CDR3 spans 18 residues. CDR3 sequence (DNA): TGTGCCAGCAAGTTCCCCCTGACAGGGGGTGGGCGCCAAGAGACCCAGTACTTC. Amino acid sequence: CASKFPLTGGGRQETQYF.

The chain employs TRBV27 and TRBJ2-3; D is ambiguous. V lost 8 bases, J lost 4 bases, and 16 bases lay in between. The CDR3 covers 14 residues. Germline lookup yields CDR1 MNHEY and CDR2 SMNVEV (reference sequence). The CDR3 region is CASRPRIGADTQYF. CDR3 coding DNA: TGTGCCAGCCGGCCGCGGATAGGAGCAGATACGCAGTATTTT.

The chain uses TRBV7-9 and TRBJ2-1; D unclear. Germline CDR1 is SEHNR and CDR2 is FQNEAQ (reference sequence). Trimming cost V 3 bases and J 10 bases, with 10 bases left between them. The CDR3 has 12 residues. CDR3: CASSFSWKEQFF. The DNA for the CDR3 is TGTGCCAGCAGCTTTTCATGGAAGGAGCAGTTCTTC.

This clonotype was seen ten or more times. The V gene is TRBV20-1, the J gene TRBJ2-1; TRBD2 matches 14 bases. Germline trimming cut 2 bases from V and 7 bases from J; bases unmatched to any gene: 7. CDR1 and CDR2 from the germline V gene are DFQATT and SNEGSKA (reference sequence). This CDR3 is 16 amino acids long. CDR3 nucleotide sequence: TGCAGTGCTAGACGGACTAGCGGGGGGATAAGTAATGAGCAGTTCTTC. This codes for CSARRTSGGISNEQFF.

This clonotype was seen repeatedly, ten times or more. The chain is built from TRBV5-1 and TRBJ2-1; 11 nucleotides agree with TRBD2. The CDR3 is 15 residues long. The trim removed 5 bases at V and 5 bases at J, leaving 6 bases unmatched. Looked up from germline, CDR1 is SGHRS and CDR2 is YFSETQ. CDR3 in DNA: TGCGCCAGCAGTCCCGGGACTAGCGGCAACAATGAGCAGTTCTTC. Protein: CASSPGTSGNNEQFF.

In this sample, this clonotype turned up many times. This chain links TRBV15 with TRBJ2-3, with D unresolved. V was trimmed by 1 base and J by 6 bases, leaving 11 bases between them. Germline-derived CDR1 and CDR2 are LNHNV and YYDKDF (reference sequence). The CDR3 spans 14 residues. DNA for the CDR3: TGTGCCACCAGCAGAGTTCATCCCGGGGATACGCAGTATTTT. It is translated as CATSRVHPGDTQYF.

This clonotype occurred many times. One end of the junction does not line up with germline, which may come from a read error. This chain uses TRBV5-1 with TRBJ2-5; D unclear. This CDR3 is built from 13 residues. From germline, CDR1 is SGHRS and CDR2 YFSETQ. DNA of the CDR3: TGTGCCAGCAGTTTAGGGTCCCAAGAGACCCAGTACTTC. It specifies CASSLGSQETQYF.

This clonotype has a count of ten or more. J is TRBJ1-5 and V is TRBV4-1; 8 bases map to TRBD1. The junction had 9 bases not matched to a gene; V was cut back by 6 bases and J by 2 bases. The CDR3 runs 16 residues. Germline CDR1 MGHRA, CDR2 YSYEKL. CDR3 in amino acids: CASSRQGARGNQPQHF. In DNA, the CDR3 is TGCGCCAGCAGTCGCCAGGGGGCGCGAGGCAATCAGCCCCAGCATTTT.